The 18 T cell receptor beta chains below all came from one sample that was sequenced in a study of shared clonotypes between healthy human individuals. Profiled with immunoSEQ multiplex PCR; TCRdb holds only in-frame clones, not every one. The data show some 300,000 clones, around 67% seen once. What was sequenced was memory CD4+ T cells sorted from blood. The sample's subset: CD45RA-negative fraction. Receptors originate from a young man in good health.

V and J are TRBV6-1 and TRBJ2-1; TRBD2 might be the D (5 bases). Germline loops: CDR1 MNHNS, CDR2 SASEGT. The CDR3 consists of 15 residues. V lost 0 bases to trimming and J lost 4 bases, with 10 bases between them. The CDR3 region has the DNA TGTGCCAGCAGTGAAGCTGCGGGTGGGTACAATGAGCAGTTCTTC. Amino acids: CASSEAAGGYNEQFF.

This chain's CDR3 is CATTGEGPWNHEQYF. CDR3 DNA: TGTGCCACCACGGGGGAAGGTCCGTGGAACCACGAGCAGTACTTC. The genes are TRBV21-1 and TRBJ2-7; the table gives TRBD2 as D, unverified against the DNA. TRBV21-1 has pseudogene status. CDR3 length: 15 residues.

A single count supports this clone. V is TRBV5-1 and J is TRBJ2-7; D possibly corresponds to TRBD2 (5 bases). The germline V and J ends were trimmed by 5 bases and 7 bases, with 13 bases remaining between them. In germline, CDR1 is SGHRS, CDR2 YFSETQ. CDR3 length equals 12 residues. The CDR3 sequence is CASRLQREEQYF. The CDR3 coding sequence is TGCGCCAGCAGATTACAGAGGGAGGAGCAGTACTTC.

This chain's CDR3 is CASSPPQETQYF. The CDR3 nucleotides are TGTGCCAGCTCACCACCCCAAGAGACCCAGTACTTC. This chain uses TRBV18 with TRBJ2-5; no clear D. V gave up 0 bases and J gave up 1 base, with 0 bases separating them. Germline V gene sequence: CDR1 KGHSH, CDR2 LQKENI. This CDR3 is 12 amino acids long.

The chain combines TRBV30 with TRBJ1-1; no firm D call. This CDR3 has 13 residues. V lost 2 bases to trimming and J lost 7 bases, with 14 bases between them. Germline lookup yields CDR1 GTSNPN and CDR2 SVGIG (reference sequence). CDR3 in amino acids: CAWSSPAAHEAFF. The CDR3 coding sequence is TGTGCCTGGAGTAGCCCAGCAGCCCATGAAGCTTTCTTT.

The chain uses TRBV4-2 and TRBJ2-5; D uncertain. Germline CDR1 LGHNA, CDR2 YNFKEQ. V was pared by 4 bases and J by 5 bases, with 14 bases between. There are 14 residues in the CDR3. The CDR3 sequence: CASSPTPGYETQYF. CDR3 nucleotides: TGTGCCAGCAGCCCCACCCCCGGGTACGAGACCCAGTACTTC.

This clone was picked up a small number of times. The V gene is TRBV15, the J gene TRBJ2-3; either TRBD1 or TRBD2 may fit D (5 bases each). V was pared by 2 bases and J by 2 bases, with 11 bases between. The length of the CDR3 is 15 residues. Germline CDR1 LNHNV, CDR2 YYDKDF (reference sequence). CDR3 sequence (DNA): TGTGCCACCAGCAGAACCGGGACGTACACAGATACGCAGTATTTT. This translates into CATSRTGTYTDTQYF.

The chain is built from TRBV2 and TRBJ2-2, with TRBD2 matching 7 bases. The germline V gene encodes CDR1 SNHLY and CDR2 FYNNEI. The CDR3 extends over 13 amino acids. V lost 8 bases to trimming and J lost 1 base; unmatched junction nucleotides: 1. CDR3 sequence: CASASGNTGELFF. The CDR3 nucleotides read TGTGCCAGCGCTAGCGGGAACACCGGGGAGCTGTTTTTT.

This clone was counted once. The V gene is TRBV4-2, the J gene TRBJ1-1; TRBD1 agrees at 7 bases. CDR3 size: 15 residues. Per germline, CDR1 LGHNA and CDR2 YNFKEQ. The V and J ends lost 2 bases and 1 base, in that order; junction bases with no gene match: 4. CDR3 residues: CASSQSGQQNTEAFF. The CDR3, as DNA: TGTGCCAGCAGCCAATCGGGACAGCAGAACACTGAAGCTTTCTTT.

The CDR3 bases are TGTGCCAGCGCAGGGACAGGGGGCGCATATAATGGCTACACCTTC. Protein: CASAGTGGAYNGYTF. The rearrangement links TRBV2 to TRBJ1-2, with 12 nucleotides matching TRBD1. Trimming removed 8 bases from V and 6 bases from J; junction bases left unmatched: 10. The CDR3 is 15 amino acids. The germline CDR1 and CDR2 sequences are SNHLY and FYNNEI.

This clone is a singleton in its sample. The chain joins TRBV2 to TRBJ1-5; perhaps TRBD1 as D (5 bases). The V end lost 4 bases, the J end lost 5 bases, and 15 bases lay between the germline ends. The CDR3 has 15 amino acids. Germline V gives CDR1 SNHLY, CDR2 FYNNEI. This CDR3 is CASSVQRGSDQPQHF. The CDR3 DNA reads as TGTGCCAGCAGTGTGCAGAGGGGATCGGATCAGCCCCAGCATTTT.

CDR3 coding DNA: TGTGCCAGCAGCTTAAACGGGAAAAGGACCTACAATGAGCAGTTCTTC. Protein: CASSLNGKRTYNEQFF. The V and J genes are TRBV7-6 and TRBJ2-1, with D possibly being TRBD2 (5 bases). Trimming cost V 2 bases and J 2 bases, with 13 bases left between them. Germline loops: CDR1 SGHVS, CDR2 FNYEAQ. This CDR3 region has 16 residues.

The chain couples TRBV29-1 to TRBJ1-4; D not resolved. The CDR3 contains 13 residues. Germline V CDR1 and CDR2: SQVTM, ANQGSEA. V shed 6 bases and J shed 3 bases, with 11 bases lying between them. In nucleotides, the CDR3 is TGCAGCGTCTGGTCGCGGGCTAATGAAAAACTGTTTTTT. It translates to CSVWSRANEKLFF.

The table lists this clone with a few counts. V is TRBV5-1 and J is TRBJ2-3, with 9 nucleotides matching TRBD2. Germline-derived CDR1 and CDR2 are SGHRS and YFSETQ. The junction had 11 bases not matched to a gene; V was cut back by 2 bases and J by 4 bases. The CDR3 has 17 residues. CDR3 sequence reads: CASSFFDSGSSADTQYF. CDR3 nucleotide sequence: TGCGCCAGCAGCTTCTTTGATAGCGGGAGTAGCGCAGATACGCAGTATTTT.

The CDR3 reads CASSLSFYEQYF. CDR3 coding DNA: TGTGCCAGCAGCTTAAGTTTCTACGAGCAGTACTTC. The chain joins TRBV7-2 to TRBJ2-7; D is unclear. CDR3 length: 12 residues. Trimming shortened V by 2 bases and J by 3 bases, and 5 bases separated the two germline ends. CDR1 and CDR2 from the germline V gene are SGHTA and FQGNSA.

This clone has only one observation. This chain uses TRBV28 with TRBJ2-7, with D possibly TRBD2 on 5 matching bases. Germline V gene data show CDR1 as MDHEN and CDR2 as SYDVKM. The V gene lost 1 base and the J gene lost 2 bases, with 18 bases spanning the gap. This CDR3 contains 17 residues. CDR3 sequence reads: CASSLYLRGPLTYEQYF. In DNA, the CDR3 is TGTGCCAGCAGTTTATACCTGAGAGGGCCGCTCACCTACGAGCAGTACTTC.

V usage is TRBV14 and J usage is TRBJ2-7; TRBD1 matches 7 bases. The CDR3 has 15 amino acids. The junction had 5 bases not matched to a gene; V was cut back by 3 bases and J by 0 bases. Germline V gives CDR1 SGHDN, CDR2 FVKESK. The CDR3 sequence: CASSQGQSLSYEQYF. Written as DNA, the CDR3 is TGTGCCAGCAGCCAGGGACAGTCCCTCTCCTACGAGCAGTACTTC.

The genes are TRBV5-1 and TRBJ2-3; 12 nucleotides align to TRBD2. V dropped 4 bases and J dropped 6; count of bases not matched to a gene: 15. The germline V gene has CDR1 SGHRS and CDR2 YFSETQ. The CDR3 extends over 18 amino acids. DNA of the CDR3: TGCGCCAGCAGCCCAGGGAACACAGCTAGCGGGAGGGCGGATACGCAGTATTTT. It yields the protein CASSPGNTASGRADTQYF.